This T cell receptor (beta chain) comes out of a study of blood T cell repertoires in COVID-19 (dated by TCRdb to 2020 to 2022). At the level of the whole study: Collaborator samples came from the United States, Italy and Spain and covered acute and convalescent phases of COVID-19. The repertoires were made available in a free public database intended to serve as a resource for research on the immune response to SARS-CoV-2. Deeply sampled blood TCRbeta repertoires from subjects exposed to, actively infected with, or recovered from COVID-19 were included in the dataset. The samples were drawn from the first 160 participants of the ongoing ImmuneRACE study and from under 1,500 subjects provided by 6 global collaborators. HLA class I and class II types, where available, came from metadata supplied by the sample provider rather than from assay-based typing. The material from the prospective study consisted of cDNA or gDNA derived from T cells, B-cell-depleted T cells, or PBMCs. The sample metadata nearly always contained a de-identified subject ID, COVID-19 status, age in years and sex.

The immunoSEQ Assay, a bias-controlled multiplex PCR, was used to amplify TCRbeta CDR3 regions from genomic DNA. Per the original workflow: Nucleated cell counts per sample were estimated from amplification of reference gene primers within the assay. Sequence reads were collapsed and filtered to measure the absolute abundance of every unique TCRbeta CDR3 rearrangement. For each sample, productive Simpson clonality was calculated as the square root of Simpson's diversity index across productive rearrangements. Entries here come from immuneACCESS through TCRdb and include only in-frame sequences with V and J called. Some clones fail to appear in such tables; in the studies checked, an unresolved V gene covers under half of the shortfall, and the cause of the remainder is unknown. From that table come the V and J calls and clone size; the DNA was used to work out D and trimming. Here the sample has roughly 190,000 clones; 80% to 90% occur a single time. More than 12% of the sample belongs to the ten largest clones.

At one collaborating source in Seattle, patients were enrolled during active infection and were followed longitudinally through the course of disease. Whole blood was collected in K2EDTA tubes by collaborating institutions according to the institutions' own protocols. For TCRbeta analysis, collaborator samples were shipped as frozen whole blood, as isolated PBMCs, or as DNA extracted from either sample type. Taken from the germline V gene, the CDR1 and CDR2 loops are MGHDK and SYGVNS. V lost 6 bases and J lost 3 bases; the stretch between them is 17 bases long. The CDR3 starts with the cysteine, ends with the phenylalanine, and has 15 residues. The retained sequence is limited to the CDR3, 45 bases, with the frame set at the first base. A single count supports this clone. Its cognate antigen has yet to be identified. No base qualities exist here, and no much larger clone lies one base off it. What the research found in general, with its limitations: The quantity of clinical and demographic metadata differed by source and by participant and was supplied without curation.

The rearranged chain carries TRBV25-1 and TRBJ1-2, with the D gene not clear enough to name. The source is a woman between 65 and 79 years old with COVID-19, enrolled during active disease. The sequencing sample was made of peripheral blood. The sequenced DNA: TGTGCCAGCAGCGCCCCAGCGGGGAGCGACTATGGCTACACCTTC. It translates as CASSAPAGSDYGYTF.